Listed here is a single TCR beta chain. Its binding antigen is unknown. Qualities for individual bases were not recorded, and no much larger clone is one base off. The data originate from a study of cytomegalovirus exposure and HLA in healthy donors (dated by TCRdb to about 2017). With regard to the full study: In an earlier analysis of approximately 640 of the donors, less than 350 Gb of sequence data and some 100 million unique TCR beta sequences from 180 million or so T cells were reported. The study was designed to test whether signatures of past pathogen exposure could be identified by cataloging public T cell receptors. Among the roughly 390 genotyped donors, 81% belonged to the genetic ancestry cluster associated with self-reported Caucasian donors. Every repertoire in the discovery cohort had been generated on one and the same sequencing platform. Among some 400 genotyped donors of the cohort, an average of around 240,000 unique TCR beta nucleotide sequences were sequenced per donor, around 20% of them non-productive. The study profiled the T cell repertoires of approximately 700 subjects by immunosequencing and related them to cytomegalovirus serostatus. To study patterns of TCR occurrence, a later analysis re-analyzed previously published TCR beta repertoires from 666 donors and added high-resolution HLA genotyping. Typing coverage differed by locus: A, B, C, DRB1 and DQB1 were typed in about 629-640 donors, DQA1 in around 500, DPA1 in around 600, and DPB1 in 400 to 490. HLA typing included class I and class II loci at four-digit resolution. Donor age, sex, ethnicity and CMV serostatus were compiled alongside the repertoire data. High-throughput TCR immunosequencing, statistical association of individual TCRs with disease status, and machine learning were combined to predict cytomegalovirus infection status. A later genetic analysis took genome-wide SNP genotypes for about 55% of the 666 donors and used that subset as a discovery cohort. An early release that covered some 640 HLA-typed donors contained 300 to 350 gigabases of sequencing data and tens of millions of unique TCR sequences. In an earlier analysis of about 590 of the donors, high-throughput TCR beta sequencing was used to judge whether each TCR beta V gene segment behaved as functional or pseudogenic. Several DR-DQ haplotypes were treated as single units for association and clustering because of strong linkage in the cohort. Along with the roughly 670-subject first cohort, a separate validation cohort of over a hundred different subjects was used. The later analysis used no new phenotypic data to find candidate immune exposures, relying instead on TCR beta sequences and their occurrence across donors. General study outcomes and caveats: Correlated functional status among segregating V segments might be attributable to linkage disequilibrium, but an unknown experimental factor could not be ruled out. In this cohort, only TCR beta chains were sequenced, and detectable features were limited by the absence of alpha or paired-chain data. The classifier was reported to diagnose cytomegalovirus status with high specificity and sensitivity in both the original cohort and the validation cohort. The only immune exposure information available for the cohort was CMV serostatus. Strong co-occurrence of HLA alleles, especially DR and DQ, made assigning TCR associations to individual alleles difficult. According to a later analysis, most CMV-associated TCR beta chains appeared to be HLA-restricted, and the HLA associations seemed to be driven largely by CMV exposure. Broadly in line with IMGT annotations, most TCR beta V segments showed up in productive rearrangements about 90% or about 30% of the time in an earlier analysis of 450 to 600 of the donors. The authors suggested that the approach could potentially be generalized to other disease states and immunological phenotypes. In a later analysis, several top co-occurrence clusters were reported to appear linked to parvovirus B19, influenza, CMV and Epstein-Barr virus. In vitro tests confirmed that a few of the cytomegalovirus-associated TCR beta chains recognize cytomegalovirus antigens. Because HLA typing was unavailable for some donors at each locus, only the typed subset was used in association tests. A further reported finding was that TCR beta sequences accurately predicted the HLA-A and HLA-B alleles for most subjects in the first cohort. A group of highly shared sequence variants was considered likely to be a technical artifact of the sequencing pipeline. Most TCR sequences were observed very rarely across donors, whereas some public TCRs were present in many individuals. Some IMGT-functional V segments, including TRBV6-2 and TRBV6-3, could not be told apart with the 87-base-pair reads, so those segments were excluded. V-gene and J-gene trimming of TCR beta chains was associated with a missense DCLRE1C variant in a later genetic analysis, and the association was replicated in an independent cohort. In a later genetic analysis, fewer N-insertions in productive TCRs were reported among donors in an Asian-associated ancestry cluster than the approximately 710-donor mean. A later analysis found that HLA-associated TCR beta chains were more clonally expanded and had lower generation probabilities than equally common non-associated chains. Because counts were too low, 15 or so rarely observed V segments, including chromosome 9 orphons, were excluded from the earlier analysis of about 500 of the donors. Roughly uniform sequencing depth across donors was assumed in presence/absence analyses, although this assumption may not hold. At a false discovery rate of 0.05, a later analysis linked 16,000 or so TCR beta sequences to specific HLA alleles. The study listed 164 TCR beta chains as associated with cytomegalovirus. A later analysis found that TCR association rates varied across HLA loci, with DRB1 alleles showing the most associated TCRs and HLA-C alleles the fewest.

The cohort consisted of 666 healthy bone marrow donors. At the time of sampling, all cohort members were nominally healthy, though unrecorded immune exposures were likely present. The donor was CMV seronegative and belonged to the group of 320 or so seronegative cohort members. Every donor gave a peripheral blood sample, and the peripheral blood mononuclear cells from that sample were used for TCR beta sequencing. The Qiagen DNeasy Blood Extraction Kit was used to extract genomic DNA from the blood cell samples. The germline V gene supplies CDR1 SGDLS and CDR2 YYNGEE. Here V drops 4 bases and J drops 10 bases, and the junction holds 11 bases not matched to any gene. The CDR3 sequence holds 16 residues, the cysteine and phenylalanine included. The only DNA kept is the CDR3, 48 bases in frame from the first base. Library creation used the immunoSEQ multiplex PCR assay. The multiplex PCR relied on a mix of 60 forward primers for TCR Vbeta segments and 13 reverse primers for TCR Jbeta segments. The CDR3 region of rearranged TCR beta genes was amplified from genomic DNA with a multiplex PCR assay. Amplified TCR beta libraries were sequenced as 87-base-pair reads on the Illumina HiSeq System. Turning to the authors' computational methods: A later analysis tallied 70 million to 100 million unique TCR beta chains across the 660 or so repertoires, and about 12 million of those chains were shared by two or more donors. Raw reads were error-corrected and collapsed into unique sequences by a nearest-neighbor algorithm in which closely related sequences were merged to remove PCR and sequencing errors. CDR3 sequences were aligned to IMGT reference sequences to assign V, D and J gene segments. For a sequence to be retained, at least a six-nucleotide match to both a V gene segment and a J gene segment was required. A rearrangement was called productive if the CDR3 had no stop codons and remained in frame with V and J, and every other rearrangement was called non-productive. Following IMGT convention, CDR3 was defined as the stretch from the second conserved V-encoded cysteine up to the conserved J-encoded phenylalanine. Sequences without an unambiguous match to a single V gene segment were excluded from the earlier analysis of several hundred of the donors. An earlier analysis of approximately 590 of the donors called V segments functional above 56.7% productive rearrangements and segregating when the between-donor standard deviation exceeded 5%. A statistical classification framework was built for diagnosing cytomegalovirus status from the catalog of TCR beta chain sequences. In a later analysis, TCR nucleotide sequences were compared against IMGT/GENE-DB human TR gene sequences so that V and J genes could be assigned. A later analysis assigned CDR3 sequences and most-parsimonious VDJ recombination scenarios with the TCRdist pipeline. In a later analysis, each TCR beta chain was defined by its CDR3 amino acid sequence together with its V-gene family, and reads lacking a unique V-gene family were excluded. In a later analysis, fewer than 600 highly shared, low-generation-probability nucleotide sequences were removed to address suspected cross-contamination and a sequencing artifact. In a later analysis, a clonal expansion index for each public chain was calculated from normalized within-repertoire ranks of inferred template counts. In a later analysis, generation probabilities were computed using a VDJ recombination model fitted to out-of-frame rearrangements, and the results were checked against IGoR. Hypergeometric tests were used in a later analysis to score TCR-TCR, TCR-HLA and TCR-CMV co-occurrence, with a repertoire-size bias correction applied to the TCR pairs. To estimate false discovery rates, a later analysis permuted the HLA or CMV assignments 20 times. A later analysis grouped co-occurring TCRs with DBSCAN, adding TCRdist sequence similarity when clustering within HLA-allele-positive subsets. For co-occurrence clustering, repertoires with fewer than 30,000 or more than 120,000 public chains were excluded, along with a handful of repertoires with anomalous nucleotide sharing. Not all clones reach the TCRdb copy of this immuneACCESS table, which keeps in-frame sequences only. Checked studies attribute under half of the gap to unresolved V genes and leave the rest unexplained. For V, J and clone size, that table is used; D and trimming come from the DNA. The sample table lists fewer than 110,000 clones, approximately 72% of them with a count of one. Roughly 3.5% of the sample comes from the top ten.

The sequence is built from TRBV9 and TRBJ2-1, with 13 central nucleotides matching TRBD2. The sequenced sample was PBMCs. This TCR was sampled from a woman in her 50s in good health and CMV-seronegative. CDR3 region: CASSKAGLAGEREQFF. In nucleotides, the sequence is TGTGCCAGCAGCAAAGCTGGACTAGCGGGAGAGCGGGAGCAGTTCTTC.